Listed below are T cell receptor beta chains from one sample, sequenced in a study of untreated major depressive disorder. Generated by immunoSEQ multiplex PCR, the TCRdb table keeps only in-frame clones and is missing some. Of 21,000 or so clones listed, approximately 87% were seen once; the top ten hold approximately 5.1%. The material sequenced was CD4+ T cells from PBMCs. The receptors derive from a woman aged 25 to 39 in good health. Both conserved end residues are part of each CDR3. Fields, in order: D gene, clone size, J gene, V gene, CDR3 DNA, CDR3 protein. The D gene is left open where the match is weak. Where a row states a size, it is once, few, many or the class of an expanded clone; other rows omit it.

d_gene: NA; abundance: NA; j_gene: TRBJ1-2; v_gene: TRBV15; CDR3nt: TGTGCCACCAGTCGACCAGGACAGACGTATGGCTACACCTTC; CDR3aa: CATSRPGQTYGYTF
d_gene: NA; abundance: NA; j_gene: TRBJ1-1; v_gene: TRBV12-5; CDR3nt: TGTGCTAGTGGTTTGGTACAACGGCCGACTGGGGCTGAAGCTTTCTTT; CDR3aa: CASGLVQRPTGAEAFF
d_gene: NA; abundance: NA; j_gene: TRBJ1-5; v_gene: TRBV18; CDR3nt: TGTGCCAGCTCACCAAGCTCACCAAAGGGCAATCAGCCCCAGCATTTT; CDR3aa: CASSPSSPKGNQPQHF
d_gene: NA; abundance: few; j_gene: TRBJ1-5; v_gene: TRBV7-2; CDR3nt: TGTGCCAGCAGCTTGGTGGGACTGGGCAATCAGCCCCAGCATTTT; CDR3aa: CASSLVGLGNQPQHF
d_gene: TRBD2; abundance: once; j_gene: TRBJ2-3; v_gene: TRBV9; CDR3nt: TGTGCCAGCAGCCCCCTTGGACTAGCGGGGCTCGCAGAATACACAGATACGCAGTATTTT; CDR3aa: CASSPLGLAGLAEYTDTQYF
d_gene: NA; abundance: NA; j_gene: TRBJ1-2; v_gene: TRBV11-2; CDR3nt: TGTGCCAGCAGCTTAGAGGCAGGGTATAGCTACACCTTC; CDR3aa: CASSLEAGYSYTF
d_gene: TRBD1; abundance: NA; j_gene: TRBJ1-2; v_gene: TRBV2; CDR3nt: TGTGCCAGCAGGCCCAGGGGGAACTATGGCTACACCTTC; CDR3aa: CASRPRGNYGYTF
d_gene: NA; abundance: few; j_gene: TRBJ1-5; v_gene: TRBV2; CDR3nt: TGTGCCAGCAGTGGGAACAGGGTCGCGGGCCAGCCCCAGCATTTT; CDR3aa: CASSGNRVAGQPQHF
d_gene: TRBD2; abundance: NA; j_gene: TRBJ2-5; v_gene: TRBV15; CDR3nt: TGTGCCACCAGCAGGAACCTAGCGGGGGGTAAAGAGACCCAGTACTTC; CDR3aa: CATSRNLAGGKETQYF
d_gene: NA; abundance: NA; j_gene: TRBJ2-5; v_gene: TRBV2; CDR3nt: TGTGCCAGCAAAAAGGCGAGGGAGCGCCAGTACTTC; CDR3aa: CASKKARERQYF
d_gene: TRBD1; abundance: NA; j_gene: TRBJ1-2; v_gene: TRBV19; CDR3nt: TGTGCCAGTAGTGCCTCGACAGGGGCGGGAGGCTACACCTTC; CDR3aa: CASSASTGAGGYTF
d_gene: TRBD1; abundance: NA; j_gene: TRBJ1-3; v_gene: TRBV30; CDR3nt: TGTGCCTGGAGACGGAGGGGGCTTGGAAACACCATATATTTT; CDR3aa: CAWRRRGLGNTIYF
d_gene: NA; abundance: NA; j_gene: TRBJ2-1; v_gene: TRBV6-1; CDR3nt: TGTGCCAGCAGTGGCATCTCCTACAATGAGCAGTTCTTC; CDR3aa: CASSGISYNEQFF
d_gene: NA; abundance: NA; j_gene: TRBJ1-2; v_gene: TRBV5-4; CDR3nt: TGTGCCAGCAGCTTGGGCAGGGCGTCTAACTATGGCTACACCTTC; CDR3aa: CASSLGRASNYGYTF
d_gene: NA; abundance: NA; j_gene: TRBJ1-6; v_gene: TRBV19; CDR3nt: TGTGCCAGTAGTATCTCGGGGCTTCCCTATAATTCACCCCTCCACTTT; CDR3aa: CASSISGLPYNSPLHF
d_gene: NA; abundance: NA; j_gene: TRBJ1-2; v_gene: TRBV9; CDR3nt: TGTGCCAGCAGCGTTCGGCAGGGGAGGGATGGCTACACCTTC; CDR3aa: CASSVRQGRDGYTF
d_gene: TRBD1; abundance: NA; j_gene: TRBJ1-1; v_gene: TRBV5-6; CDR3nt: TGTGCCAGCAGCTTCCACCAGGGGGCTTGGAACACTGAAGCTTTCTTT; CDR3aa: CASSFHQGAWNTEAFF
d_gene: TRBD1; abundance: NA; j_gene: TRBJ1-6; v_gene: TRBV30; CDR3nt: TGTGCCTGGAGACGGAACAGGGGGCACAATTCACCCCTCCACTTT; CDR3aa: CAWRRNRGHNSPLHF
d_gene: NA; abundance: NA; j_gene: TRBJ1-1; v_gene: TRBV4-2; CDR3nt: TGTGCCAGCAGCCAAGAGGGGGTCAGGGCAAGTTATCAAGCTTTCTTT; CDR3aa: CASSQEGVRASYQAFF
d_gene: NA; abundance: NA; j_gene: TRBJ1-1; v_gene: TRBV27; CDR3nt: TGTGCCAGCAGTTTTAGGGCCCAACAAGTGAACACTGAAGCTTTCTTT; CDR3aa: CASSFRAQQVNTEAFF
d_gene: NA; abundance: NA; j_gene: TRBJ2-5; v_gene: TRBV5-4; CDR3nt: TGTGCCAGCAGCTCCTACCAAGAGACCCAGTACTTC; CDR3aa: CASSSYQETQYF
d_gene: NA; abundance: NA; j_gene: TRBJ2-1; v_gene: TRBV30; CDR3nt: TGTGCCTGGACCCGGGGGAGGAATGAGCAGTTCTTC; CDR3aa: CAWTRGRNEQFF